The 30 T cell receptor beta chains in this list originate from one sample, sequenced in a study of T cell responses to AZD1222 COVID-19 vaccine. Only in-frame clones appear in the TCRdb table, and some are missing; sequencing was by immunoSEQ multiplex PCR. The sample yields about 27,000 clones, around 92% seen once. The sample in question was peripheral blood, obtained 28 days after the second AZD1222 dose. Every receptor here comes from an adult who received the AZD1222 COVID-19 vaccine.

The chain joins TRBV5-5 to TRBJ2-7; no clear D. Germline V gene lookup returns CDR1 SGHKS and CDR2 YYEKEE (reference sequence). The CDR3 length is 15 residues. The V and J ends lost 4 bases and 3 bases respectively, with 17 bases between them. The CDR3 nucleotides are TGTGCCAGCAGCCGCTGGTCATCCGTAGGCTACGAGCAGTACTTC. Amino acids: CASSRWSSVGYEQYF.

The chain uses TRBV18 and TRBJ2-1; TRBD2 agrees at 7 bases. Germline trimming cut 2 bases from V and 4 bases from J; bases unmatched to any gene: 5. The CDR3 covers 15 residues. CDR1 is KGHSH, CDR2 LQKENI, per germline. The CDR3 region is CASSPITSVYNEQFF. The CDR3 bases are TGTGCCAGCTCACCAATAACTAGCGTATACAATGAGCAGTTCTTC.

This clone was observed a single time. The chain carries TRBV7-9 and TRBJ1-2; 10 nucleotides align to TRBD1. The CDR3 is 15 amino acids. J lost 4 bases, V lost 5 bases, and 7 bases had no gene match. In germline, CDR1 is SEHNR, CDR2 FQNEAQ (reference sequence). In nucleotides, the CDR3 is TGTGCCAGCAGCCCAGGGGGACAGGGGACCTATGGCTACACCTTC. This codes for CASSPGGQGTYGYTF.

Here the CDR3 DNA reads TGTGCCACCAGCAGAGATTTGGGCTCCCGAGGCTACACCTTC. Translated: CATSRDLGSRGYTF. The V and J genes are TRBV15 and TRBJ1-2, with no clear D. The CDR3 is 14 residues long. From germline, CDR1 is LNHNV and CDR2 YYDKDF (reference sequence). V gave up 0 bases and J gave up 8 bases, with 13 bases separating them.

V usage is TRBV6-1 and J usage is TRBJ2-2, with 9 bases identical to TRBD1. Germline trimming cut 2 bases from V and 3 bases from J; bases unmatched to any gene: 16. CDR3 size: 20 residues. Germline V CDR1 and CDR2: MNHNS, SASEGT. The CDR3 here is CASSERGQGRFYRHTGELFF. The CDR3, as DNA: TGTGCCAGCAGTGAACGGGGACAGGGTAGATTTTATCGACACACCGGGGAGCTGTTTTTT.

This clone was seen only a few times. The chain carries TRBV3-1 (or the pseudogene TRBV3-2) and TRBJ2-3; 7 bases are shared with TRBD2. Trimming removed 0 bases from V and 0 bases from J; junction bases left unmatched: 12. The V gene's germline CDR1 is LGHDT and CDR2 YNNKEL (reference sequence). This CDR3 is built from 19 residues. The CDR3 protein is CASSQDPGGVEPSTDTQYF. CDR3 bases: TGTGCCAGCAGCCAAGATCCGGGAGGCGTAGAACCAAGCACAGATACGCAGTATTTT.

The chain recombines TRBV28 with TRBJ2-7, with a possible D match to TRBD1 (6 bases). Trimming shortened V by 2 bases and J by 2 bases, and 10 bases separated the two germline ends. The CDR3 is made up of 14 amino acids. Per the germline V gene, CDR1 is MDHEN and CDR2 is SYDVKM. The CDR3 region is CASSLDRSPYEQYF. Here the CDR3 DNA reads TGTGCCAGCAGTTTAGACAGGTCCCCCTACGAGCAGTACTTC.

The DNA for the CDR3 is TGTGCCAGTAGTATAGATCGACAGGGGGCTCTAGATACGCAGTATTTT. This gives the protein CASSIDRQGALDTQYF. V and J are TRBV19 and TRBJ2-3; 10 nucleotides line up with TRBD1. Per the germline V gene, CDR1 is LNHDA and CDR2 is SQIVND (reference sequence). The junction had 5 bases not matched to a gene; V was cut back by 0 bases and J by 5 bases. The CDR3 totals 16 residues.

The J gene is TRBJ1-4, the V gene TRBV7-6, with D hard to call. Trimming stripped 5 bases from V and 8 bases from J, with 15 bases between. Germline V gives CDR1 SGHVS, CDR2 FNYEAQ. The CDR3 has 14 residues. The CDR3 spells CASSLDTSGEKLFF. The CDR3 DNA reads as TGTGCCAGCAGCCTAGACACTTCCGGCGAAAAACTGTTTTTT.

The CDR3 is CASSVEPAGIYEQYF. In DNA form, the CDR3 reads TGTGCCAGCAGCGTAGAGCCAGCGGGGATCTACGAGCAGTACTTC. V usage is TRBV9 and J usage is TRBJ2-7; 7 bases fit TRBD2. J was trimmed by 3 bases and V by 0 bases; bases with no gene match: 6. Germline lookup yields CDR1 SGDLS and CDR2 YYNGEE. The CDR3 is 15 residues long.

The V and J genes are TRBV18 and TRBJ1-4, with D hard to call. The V gene lost 3 bases and the J gene lost 7 bases, with 15 bases spanning the gap. This CDR3 has 15 amino acids. The germline CDR1 and CDR2 sequences are KGHSH and LQKENI. The CDR3 nucleotides read TGTGCCAGCTCACCCCCACCCGAACTGGGTGAAAAACTGTTTTTT. As protein: CASSPPPELGEKLFF.

The table lists this clone with a count of one. J is TRBJ1-5 and V is TRBV3-1 (or the pseudogene TRBV3-2); D unclear. The germline V and J ends were trimmed by 2 bases and 7 bases, with 9 bases remaining between them. Looked up from germline, CDR1 is LGHDT and CDR2 is YNNKEL (reference sequence). The CDR3 covers 13 residues. The CDR3 DNA reads as TGTGCCAGCAGCCAACTATTAAACCAGCCCCAGCATTTT. Translated, it gives CASSQLLNQPQHF.

Comment on this clone: The same CDR3 also results from other DNA sequences found in this sample. The CDR3 loop reads CASSLRTANTGELFF. DNA for the CDR3: TGTGCCAGCAGCTTAAGGACTGCGAACACCGGGGAGCTGTTTTTT. The chain recombines TRBV7-2 with TRBJ2-2, with D possibly being TRBD2 (5 bases). This CDR3 has 15 residues. Trimming pared 2 bases from V and 0 bases from J, leaving 7 bases between. Germline V gene lookup returns CDR1 SGHTA and CDR2 FQGNSA.

V and J are TRBV4-3 and TRBJ1-2, with D uncertain. V was pared by 3 bases and J by 1 base, with 9 bases between. Germline values: CDR1 LGHNA, CDR2 YSLEER. The CDR3 loop spans 14 amino acids. The CDR3 sequence: CASSHLNLNYGYTF. The CDR3 DNA is TGCGCCAGCAGCCACTTGAATCTTAACTATGGCTACACCTTC.

J is TRBJ2-1 and V is TRBV19; the match to TRBD2 covers 8 bases. Germline-derived CDR1 and CDR2 are LNHDA and SQIVND (reference sequence). The CDR3 consists of 13 residues. J was trimmed by 9 bases and V by 7 bases; bases with no gene match: 8. The DNA of the CDR3 is TGTGCCAGTATGGCTAGCGGGCTCGGTGAGCAGTTCTTC. Translating it yields CASMASGLGEQFF.

The rearrangement links TRBV28 to TRBJ2-3, with D possibly matching TRBD2 (6 bases). This CDR3 is 12 amino acids long. The germline V and J ends were trimmed by 5 bases and 13 bases, with 16 bases remaining between them. The germline CDR1 and CDR2 sequences are MDHEN and SYDVKM. CDR3 DNA: TGTGCCAGCAGTGCGAGGGGTCGCGGGGAGTATTTT. This encodes CASSARGRGEYF.

The V gene is TRBV6-4, the J gene TRBJ1-4; TRBD1 agrees at 8 bases. Per the germline V gene, CDR1 is MRHNA and CDR2 is SNTAGT. The CDR3 contains 14 residues. With V trimmed by 3 bases and J by 7 bases, 4 bases remained unmatched. The CDR3 bases are TGTGCCAGCAGTGAGTCAGGGGGCGGTGAAAAACTGTTTTTT. Its protein is CASSESGGGEKLFF.

The V gene is TRBV7-2, the J gene TRBJ2-7; 11 nucleotides line up with TRBD2. Trimming took 2 bases from V and 2 from J; bases not matched to a gene: 8. CDR1 is SGHTA, CDR2 FQGNSA, per germline. The CDR3 length is 17 residues. CDR3 region: CASSLKSLAGGTYEQYF. The CDR3 DNA follows: TGTGCCAGCAGCTTAAAAAGCCTAGCGGGAGGCACCTACGAGCAGTACTTC.

V is TRBV19 and J is TRBJ2-4; tentatively, D is TRBD2 (5 bases). Germline-derived CDR1 and CDR2 are LNHDA and SQIVND (reference sequence). V was pared by 1 base and J by 4 bases, with 11 bases between. The CDR3 consists of 15 residues. This CDR3 reads CASSIGTRVKNIQYF. CDR3 DNA sequence: TGTGCCAGTAGTATAGGCACTAGGGTGAAAAACATTCAGTACTTC.

The rearrangement joins TRBV4-1 to TRBJ1-5, with 8 bases aligning to TRBD1. The germline V gene has CDR1 MGHRA and CDR2 YSYEKL. CDR3 length: 15 amino acids. V was clipped by 5 bases and J by 6 bases; unmatched bases: 9. The DNA for the CDR3 is TGCGCCAGCAGCGCCGGACAGGGCCCTATTCAGCCCCAGCATTTT. It encodes CASSAGQGPIQPQHF.

This clone was picked up a small number of times. The chain is built from TRBV21-1 and TRBJ1-5; TRBD1, the table's D call, was not compared with the DNA. TRBV21-1 is marked as a pseudogene. The CDR3 consists of 16 residues. The CDR3 here is CASSTPTGTGTGPQHF. The CDR3 DNA is TGTGCCAGCAGCACCCCAACCGGGACAGGGACGGGGCCCCAGCATTTT.

This chain connects TRBV9 to TRBJ2-3, with TRBD2 identical over 7 bases. J gave up 0 bases and V 1 base, and 2 bases lay outside the gene matches. The CDR3 loop spans 15 amino acids. From germline, CDR1 is SGDLS and CDR2 YYNGEE. DNA for the CDR3: TGTGCCAGCAGCGTAAGCGGGACGAGCACAGATACGCAGTATTTT. Translation: CASSVSGTSTDTQYF. Full variable domain (remainder filled in from reference TRBV9 and TRBJ2-3): DSGVTQTPKHLITATGQRVTLRCSPRSGDLSVYWYQQSLDQGLQFLIQYYNGEERAKGNILERFSAQQFPDLHSELNLSSLELGDSALYFCASSVSGTSTDTQYFGPGTRLTVL.

The rearrangement uses TRBV11-1 and TRBJ2-3; no reliable D call. Germline CDR1 SGHAT, CDR2 FQDESV (reference sequence). The length of the CDR3 is 14 residues. Deletions cut 3 bases from V and 2 bases from J, with 9 bases between. The CDR3 loop reads CASSFPGYTDTQYF. The CDR3 DNA follows: TGTGCCAGCAGCTTTCCCGGGTACACAGATACGCAGTATTTT.

The chain couples TRBV5-4 to TRBJ1-6; possible D gene TRBD1, 6 bases. CDR1 SGHNT and CDR2 YYREEE come from the germline V gene (reference sequence). The CDR3 is 16 residues long. Trimming took off 4 bases at V and 2 bases at J, with 13 bases between the two ends. In nucleotides, the CDR3 is TGTGCCAGCAGCCCGGGAGGGGGAGCCTATAATTCACCCCTCCACTTT. It yields the protein CASSPGGGAYNSPLHF.

The chain recombines TRBV12-3 or TRBV12-4 with TRBJ2-7, with 9 nucleotides matching TRBD2. The CDR3 consists of 11 residues. The CDR3 loop reads CASGSPYEQYF. Written as DNA, the CDR3 is TGTGCTAGCGGGAGTCCCTACGAGCAGTACTTC.

The chain has TRBV18 and TRBJ1-5; 8 bases map to TRBD1. Germline V CDR1 and CDR2: KGHSH, LQKENI. With V trimmed by 6 bases and J by 6 bases, 13 bases remained unmatched. The CDR3 sequence is 16 residues long. The CDR3 reads CASSANKDRATQPQHF. DNA for the CDR3: TGTGCCAGCTCTGCCAATAAGGACAGGGCCACTCAGCCCCAGCATTTT.

This clone was recorded only once. V is TRBV5-1 and J is TRBJ1-3; the match to TRBD1 covers 9 bases. The J segment lost 4 bases and the V segment lost 1 base, leaving 9 bases of the junction unmatched. The CDR3 spans 17 residues. Germline V gene data show CDR1 as SGHRS and CDR2 as YFSETQ. CDR3 in amino acids: CASSLYQQGAGGNTIYF. Written as DNA, the CDR3 is TGCGCCAGCAGCTTGTACCAACAGGGGGCTGGCGGAAACACCATATATTTT.

This chain connects TRBV7-9 to TRBJ2-5; 7 nucleotides align to TRBD2. Germline trimming cut 0 bases from V and 6 bases from J; bases unmatched to any gene: 7. Germline V gene sequence: CDR1 SEHNR, CDR2 FQNEAQ (reference sequence). The CDR3 runs to 15 residues. The CDR3 DNA follows: TGTGCCAGCAGCTTAGCTGGTGCGGGAGTAAAGACCCAGTACTTC. Translating gives CASSLAGAGVKTQYF.

The chain recombines TRBV7-2 with TRBJ1-2, with D uncertain. V lost 6 bases and J 4 bases, leaving 15 bases between the germline ends. The germline CDR1 and CDR2 sequences are SGHTA and FQGNSA. The CDR3 covers 14 residues. CDR3 loop: CASRFGGGLYGYTF. In nucleotides, the CDR3 is TGTGCCAGCAGATTTGGAGGAGGTCTCTATGGCTACACCTTC.

The chain has TRBV24-1 and TRBJ2-1; D unresolved. Trimming took 6 bases from V and 4 from J, leaving 9 bases between them. The CDR3 runs to 13 residues. The germline V gene encodes CDR1 KGHDR and CDR2 SFDVKD. The CDR3 DNA is TGTGCCACCAGTCCGCGTGGGTACAATGAGCAGTTCTTC. Its protein product is CATSPRGYNEQFF.